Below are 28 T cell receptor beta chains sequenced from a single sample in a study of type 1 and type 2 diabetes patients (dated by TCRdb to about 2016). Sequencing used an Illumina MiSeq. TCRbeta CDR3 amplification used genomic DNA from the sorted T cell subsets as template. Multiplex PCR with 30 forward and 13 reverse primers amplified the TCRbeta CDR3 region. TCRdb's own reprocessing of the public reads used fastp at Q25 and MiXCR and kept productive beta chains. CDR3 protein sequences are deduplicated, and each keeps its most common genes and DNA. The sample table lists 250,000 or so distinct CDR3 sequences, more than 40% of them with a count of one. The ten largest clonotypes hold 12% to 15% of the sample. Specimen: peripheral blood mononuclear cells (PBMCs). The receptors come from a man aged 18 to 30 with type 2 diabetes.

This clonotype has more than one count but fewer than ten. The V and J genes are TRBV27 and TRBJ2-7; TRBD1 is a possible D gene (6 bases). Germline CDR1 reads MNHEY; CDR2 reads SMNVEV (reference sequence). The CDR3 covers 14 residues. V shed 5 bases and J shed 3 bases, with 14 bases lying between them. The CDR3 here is CASSPQNRDYEQYF. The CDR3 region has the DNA TGTGCCAGCAGTCCGCAGAACAGGGACTACGAGCAGTACTTC.

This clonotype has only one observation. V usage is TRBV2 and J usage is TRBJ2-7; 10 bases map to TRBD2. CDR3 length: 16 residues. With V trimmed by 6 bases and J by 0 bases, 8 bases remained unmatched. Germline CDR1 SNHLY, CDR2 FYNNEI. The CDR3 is CASRRGLAANSYEQYF. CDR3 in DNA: TGTGCCAGCAGGAGAGGACTAGCGGCAAACTCCTACGAGCAGTACTTC.

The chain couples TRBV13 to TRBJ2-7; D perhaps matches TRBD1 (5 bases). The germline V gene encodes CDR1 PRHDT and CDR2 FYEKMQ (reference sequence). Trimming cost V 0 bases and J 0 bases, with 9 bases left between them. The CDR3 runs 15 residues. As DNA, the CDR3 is TGTGCCAGCAGCTTAGGGGACAAGCACTCCTACGAGCAGTACTTC. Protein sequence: CASSLGDKHSYEQYF.

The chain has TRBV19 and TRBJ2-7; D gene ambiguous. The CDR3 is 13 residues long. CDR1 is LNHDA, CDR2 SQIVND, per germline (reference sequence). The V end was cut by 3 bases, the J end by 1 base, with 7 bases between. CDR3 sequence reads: CASSILPSYEQYF. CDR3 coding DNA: TGTGCCAGTAGTATTTTACCATCCTACGAGCAGTACTTC.

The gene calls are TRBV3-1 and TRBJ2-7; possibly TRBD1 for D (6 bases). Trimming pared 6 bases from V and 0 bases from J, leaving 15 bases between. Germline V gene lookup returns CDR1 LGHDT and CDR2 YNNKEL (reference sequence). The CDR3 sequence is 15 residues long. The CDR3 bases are TGTGCCAGCAGTTTATCGAGGGGGAGCTCCTACGAGCAGTACTTC. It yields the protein CASSLSRGSSYEQYF.

The CDR3 coding sequence is TGTGCCTGGAGTGTAGGGCTCTACAATGAGCAGTTCTTC. It codes for CAWSVGLYNEQFF. The chain recombines TRBV30 with TRBJ2-1; D is unclear. Trimming shortened V by 0 bases and J by 3 bases, and 6 bases separated the two germline ends. The CDR3 extends over 13 amino acids. Germline CDR1 GTSNPN, CDR2 SVGIG (reference sequence).

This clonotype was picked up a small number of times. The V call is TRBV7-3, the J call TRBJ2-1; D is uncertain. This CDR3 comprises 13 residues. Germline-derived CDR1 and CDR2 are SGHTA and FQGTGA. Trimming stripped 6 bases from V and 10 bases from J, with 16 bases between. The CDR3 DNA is TGTGCCAGCAGGGTCTCTGGCGAACGGGAGCAGTTCTTC. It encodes CASRVSGEREQFF.

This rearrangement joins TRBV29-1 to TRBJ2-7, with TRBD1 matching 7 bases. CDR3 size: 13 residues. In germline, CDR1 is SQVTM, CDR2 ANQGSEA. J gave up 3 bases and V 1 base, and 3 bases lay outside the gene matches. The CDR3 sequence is CSVEVWDSYEQYF. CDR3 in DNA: TGCAGCGTTGAAGTGTGGGACAGCTACGAGCAGTACTTC.

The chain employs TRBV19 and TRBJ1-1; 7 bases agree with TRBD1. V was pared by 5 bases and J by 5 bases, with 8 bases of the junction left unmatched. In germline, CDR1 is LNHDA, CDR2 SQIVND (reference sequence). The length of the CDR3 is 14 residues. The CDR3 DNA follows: TGTGCCAGTAGTGTCACAGGGGTAGGGACTGAAGCTTTCTTT. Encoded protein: CASSVTGVGTEAFF.

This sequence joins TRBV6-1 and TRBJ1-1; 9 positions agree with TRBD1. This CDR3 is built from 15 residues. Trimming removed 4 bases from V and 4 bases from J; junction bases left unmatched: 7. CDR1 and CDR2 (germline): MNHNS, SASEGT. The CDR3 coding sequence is TGTGCCAGCAGTGTATGGACAGGGGACAGCACTGAAGCTTTCTTT. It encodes CASSVWTGDSTEAFF.

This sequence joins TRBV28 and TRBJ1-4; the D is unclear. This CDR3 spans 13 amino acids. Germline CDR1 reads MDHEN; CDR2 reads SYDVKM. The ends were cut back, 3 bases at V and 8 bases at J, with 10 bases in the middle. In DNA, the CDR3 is TGTGCCAGCAGTTTGGGTTCCGTCGAAAAACTGTTTTTT. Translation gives CASSLGSVEKLFF.

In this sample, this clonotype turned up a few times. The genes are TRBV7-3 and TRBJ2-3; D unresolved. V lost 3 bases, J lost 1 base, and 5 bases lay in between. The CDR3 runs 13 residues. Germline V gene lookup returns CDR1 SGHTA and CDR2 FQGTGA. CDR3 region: CASSFYRTDTQYF. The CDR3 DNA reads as TGTGCCAGCAGCTTCTACCGCACAGATACGCAGTATTTT.

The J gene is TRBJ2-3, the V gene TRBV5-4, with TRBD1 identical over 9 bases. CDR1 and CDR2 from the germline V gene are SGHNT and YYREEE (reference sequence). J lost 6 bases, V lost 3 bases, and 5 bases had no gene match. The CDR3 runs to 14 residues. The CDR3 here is CASSSGQGRDTQYF. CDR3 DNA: TGTGCCAGCAGCTCCGGACAGGGGCGCGATACGCAGTATTTT.

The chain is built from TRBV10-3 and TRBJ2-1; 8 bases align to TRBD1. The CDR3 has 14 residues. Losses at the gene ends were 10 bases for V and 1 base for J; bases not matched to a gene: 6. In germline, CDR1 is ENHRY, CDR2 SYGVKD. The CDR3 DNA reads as TGTGCCACCGCCGACAGGGGATCCTACAATGAGCAGTTCTTC. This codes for CATADRGSYNEQFF.

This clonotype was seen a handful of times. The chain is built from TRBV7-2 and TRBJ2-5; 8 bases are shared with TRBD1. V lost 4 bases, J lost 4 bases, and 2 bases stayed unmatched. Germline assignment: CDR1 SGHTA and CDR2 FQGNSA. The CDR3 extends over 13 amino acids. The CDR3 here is CASSSGQGETQYF. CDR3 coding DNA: TGTGCCAGCAGCTCCGGACAGGGAGAGACCCAGTACTTC. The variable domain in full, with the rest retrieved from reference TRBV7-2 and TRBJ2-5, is GAGVSQSPSNKVTEKGKDVELRCDPISGHTALYWYRQSLGQGLEFLIYFQGNSAPDKSGLPSDRFSAERTGGSVSTLTIQRTQQEDSAVYLCASSSGQGETQYFGPGTRLLVL.

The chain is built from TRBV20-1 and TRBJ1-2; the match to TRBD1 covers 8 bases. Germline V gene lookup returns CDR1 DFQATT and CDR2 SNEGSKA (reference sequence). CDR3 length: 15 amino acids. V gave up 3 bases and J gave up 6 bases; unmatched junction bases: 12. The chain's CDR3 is CSASRGSRGLHGYTF. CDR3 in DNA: TGCAGTGCTAGCCGCGGGAGCAGGGGGCTCCATGGCTACACCTTC.

The chain's CDR3 is CASSLLAGGGETQYF. The CDR3, as DNA: TGTGCCAGCAGTTTATTAGCGGGAGGGGGAGAGACCCAGTACTTC. The genes are TRBV12-3 or TRBV12-4 and TRBJ2-5, with 11 bases matching TRBD2. V dropped 2 bases and J dropped 4; count of bases not matched to a gene: 3. This CDR3 has 15 amino acids.

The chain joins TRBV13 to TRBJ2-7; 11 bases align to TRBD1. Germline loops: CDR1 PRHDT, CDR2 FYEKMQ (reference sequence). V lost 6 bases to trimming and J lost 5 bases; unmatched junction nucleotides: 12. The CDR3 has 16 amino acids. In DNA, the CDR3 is TGTGCCAGCAGGGGACAGGGGGTTCCGCTAATCAACGAGCAGTACTTC. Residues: CASRGQGVPLINEQYF.

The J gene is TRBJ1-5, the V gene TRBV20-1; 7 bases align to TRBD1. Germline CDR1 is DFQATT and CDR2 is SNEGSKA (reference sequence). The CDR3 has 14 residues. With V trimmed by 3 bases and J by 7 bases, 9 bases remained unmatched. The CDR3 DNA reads TGCAGTGCTAGCAGTACAGGGGTCTTACAGCCCCAGCATTTT. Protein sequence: CSASSTGVLQPQHF.

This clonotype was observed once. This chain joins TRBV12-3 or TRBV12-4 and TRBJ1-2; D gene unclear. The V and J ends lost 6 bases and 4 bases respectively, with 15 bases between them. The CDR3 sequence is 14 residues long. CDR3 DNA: TGTGCCAGCAGCCGTATAGAGGGCCTCTATGGCTACACCTTC. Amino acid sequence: CASSRIEGLYGYTF.

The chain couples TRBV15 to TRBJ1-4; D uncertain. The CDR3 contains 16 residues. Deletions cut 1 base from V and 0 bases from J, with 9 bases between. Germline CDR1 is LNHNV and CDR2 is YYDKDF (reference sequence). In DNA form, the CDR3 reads TGTGCCACCAGCAGAGGACGTATTGCAACTAATGAAAAACTGTTTTTT. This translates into CATSRGRIATNEKLFF.

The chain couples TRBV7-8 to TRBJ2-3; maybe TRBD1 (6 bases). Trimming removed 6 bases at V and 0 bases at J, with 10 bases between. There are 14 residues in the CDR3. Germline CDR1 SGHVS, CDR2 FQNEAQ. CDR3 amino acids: CASRAGVSTDTQYF. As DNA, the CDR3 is TGTGCCAGCAGAGCAGGGGTCAGCACAGATACGCAGTATTTT.

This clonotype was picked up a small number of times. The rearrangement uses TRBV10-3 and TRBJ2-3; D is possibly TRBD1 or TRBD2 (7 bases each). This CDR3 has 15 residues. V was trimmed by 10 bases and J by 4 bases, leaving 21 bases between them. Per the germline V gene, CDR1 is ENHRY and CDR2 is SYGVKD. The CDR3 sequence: CATSQGGAHSDTQYF. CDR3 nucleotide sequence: TGTGCCACTAGCCAGGGGGGGGCTCACTCAGATACGCAGTATTTT.

The CDR3 DNA is TGTGCCAGCAGCCAAGGAGGGAGGGCCAGAAATGAGCAGTTCTTC. Translation: CASSQGGRARNEQFF. The rearrangement joins TRBV14 to TRBJ2-1; TRBD2 matches at 7 bases. Germline trimming cut 1 base from V and 7 bases from J; bases unmatched to any gene: 7. Germline V gives CDR1 SGHDN, CDR2 FVKESK. The CDR3 is 15 residues long.

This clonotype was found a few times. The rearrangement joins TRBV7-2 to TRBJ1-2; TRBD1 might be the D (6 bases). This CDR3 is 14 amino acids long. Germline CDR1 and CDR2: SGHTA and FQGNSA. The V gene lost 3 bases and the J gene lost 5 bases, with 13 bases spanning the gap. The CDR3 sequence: CASSFRDTKYGYTF. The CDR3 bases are TGTGCCAGCAGCTTCCGGGACACGAAATATGGCTACACCTTC. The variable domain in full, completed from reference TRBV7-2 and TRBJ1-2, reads GAGVSQSPSNKVTEKGKDVELRCDPISGHTALYWYRQSLGQGLEFLIYFQGNSAPDKSGLPSDRFSAERTGGSVSTLTIQRTQQEDSAVYLCASSFRDTKYGYTFGSGTRLTVV.

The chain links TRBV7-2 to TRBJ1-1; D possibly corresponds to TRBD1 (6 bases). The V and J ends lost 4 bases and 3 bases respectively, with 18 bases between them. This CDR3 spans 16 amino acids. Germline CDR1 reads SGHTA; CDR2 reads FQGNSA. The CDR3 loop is CASSSEPGKGDTEAFF. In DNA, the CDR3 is TGTGCCAGCAGCTCGGAGCCAGGGAAGGGGGACACTGAAGCTTTCTTT.

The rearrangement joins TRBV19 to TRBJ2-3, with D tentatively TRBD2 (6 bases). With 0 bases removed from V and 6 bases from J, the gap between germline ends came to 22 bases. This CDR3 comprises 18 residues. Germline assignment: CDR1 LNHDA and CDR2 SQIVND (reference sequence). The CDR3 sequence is CASSIDMTRTTVGDTQYF. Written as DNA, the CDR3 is TGTGCCAGTAGTATAGACATGACGCGGACTACTGTAGGGGATACGCAGTATTTT.

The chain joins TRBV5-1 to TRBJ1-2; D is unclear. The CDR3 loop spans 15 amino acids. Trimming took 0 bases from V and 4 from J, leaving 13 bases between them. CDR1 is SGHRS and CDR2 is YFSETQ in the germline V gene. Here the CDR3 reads CASSLGRPQGYGYTF. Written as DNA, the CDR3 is TGCGCCAGCAGCTTGGGTCGACCTCAAGGCTATGGCTACACCTTC.